This TCR beta chain was sequenced for a study of OX40 agonist ivuxolimab in advanced cancers. Study-wide findings and caveats: Among the lowest levels of clonal expansion were found in partial responders at 0.1-3.0 mg/kg.

With 5 bases clipped from V and 5 bases from J, the junction kept 2 bases outside the gene matches. Germline-derived CDR1 and CDR2 are SEHNR and FQNEAQ (reference sequence). This CDR3 is 13 amino acids long. As concerns this clone: Its antigen remains unknown.

Libraries were prepared by immunoSEQ multiplex PCR; TCRdb keeps only in-frame clonotypes and omits some of them. The profile shows 55,000 to 85,000 clones, 70% to 90% of them singletons. This clonotype originated in an adult with an advanced solid tumor such as melanoma, head and neck, liver or kidney cancer. V gene TRBV7-9 combines with J gene TRBJ1-5; 8 bases align to TRBD1. Source: CD4+ or CD8+ T cells sorted from blood, taken in a trial of the OX40 agonist ivuxolimab. The CDR3 DNA sequence: TGTGCCAGCAGCCTGACAGGGGATCAGCCCCAGCATTTT. Translation: CASSLTGDQPQHF.